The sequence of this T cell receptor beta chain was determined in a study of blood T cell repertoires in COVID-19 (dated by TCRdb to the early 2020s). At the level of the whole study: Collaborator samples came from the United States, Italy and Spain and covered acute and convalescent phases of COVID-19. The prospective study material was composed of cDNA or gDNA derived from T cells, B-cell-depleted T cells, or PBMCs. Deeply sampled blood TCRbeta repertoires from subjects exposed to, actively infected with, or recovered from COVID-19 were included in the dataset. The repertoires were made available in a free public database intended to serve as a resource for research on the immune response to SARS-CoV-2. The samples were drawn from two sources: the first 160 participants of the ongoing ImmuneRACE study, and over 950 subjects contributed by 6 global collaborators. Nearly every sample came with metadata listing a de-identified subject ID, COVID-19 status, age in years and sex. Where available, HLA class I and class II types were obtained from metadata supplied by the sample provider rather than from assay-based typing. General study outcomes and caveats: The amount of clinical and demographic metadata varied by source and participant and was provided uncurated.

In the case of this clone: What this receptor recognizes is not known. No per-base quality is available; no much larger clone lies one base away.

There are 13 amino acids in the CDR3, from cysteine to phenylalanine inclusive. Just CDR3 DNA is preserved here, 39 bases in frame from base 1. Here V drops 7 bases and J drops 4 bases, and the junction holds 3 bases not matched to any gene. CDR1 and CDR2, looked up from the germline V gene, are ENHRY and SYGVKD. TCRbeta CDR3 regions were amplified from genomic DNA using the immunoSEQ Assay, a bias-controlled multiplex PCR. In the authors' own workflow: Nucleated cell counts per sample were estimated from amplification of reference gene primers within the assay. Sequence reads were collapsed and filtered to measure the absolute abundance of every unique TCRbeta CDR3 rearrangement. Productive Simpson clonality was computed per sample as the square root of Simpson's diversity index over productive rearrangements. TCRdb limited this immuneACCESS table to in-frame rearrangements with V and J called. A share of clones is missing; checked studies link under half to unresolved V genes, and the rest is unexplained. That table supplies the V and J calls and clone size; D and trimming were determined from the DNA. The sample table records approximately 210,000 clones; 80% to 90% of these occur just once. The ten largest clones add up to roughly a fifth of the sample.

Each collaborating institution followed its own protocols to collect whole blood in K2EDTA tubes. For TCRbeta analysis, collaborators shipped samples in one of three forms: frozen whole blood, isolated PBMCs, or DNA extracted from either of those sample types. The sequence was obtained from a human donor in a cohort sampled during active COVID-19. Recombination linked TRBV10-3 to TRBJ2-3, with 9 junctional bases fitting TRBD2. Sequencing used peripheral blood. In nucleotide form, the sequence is TGTGCCATCAACCAGCGGGAGGCAGATACGCAGTATTTT. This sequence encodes CAINQREADTQYF.